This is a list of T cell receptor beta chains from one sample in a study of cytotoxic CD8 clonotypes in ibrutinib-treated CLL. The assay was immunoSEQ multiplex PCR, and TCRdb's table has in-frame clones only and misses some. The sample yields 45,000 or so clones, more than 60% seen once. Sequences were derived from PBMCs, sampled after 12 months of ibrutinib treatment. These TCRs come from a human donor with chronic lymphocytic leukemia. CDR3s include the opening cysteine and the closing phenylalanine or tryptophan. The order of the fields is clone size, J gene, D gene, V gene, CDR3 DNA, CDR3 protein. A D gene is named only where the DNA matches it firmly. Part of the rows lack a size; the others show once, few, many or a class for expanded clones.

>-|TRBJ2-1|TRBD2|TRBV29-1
TGCAGCGGGGGGGGACTAGCGGGAGTCAATGAGCAGTTCTTC
CSGGGLAGVNEQFF
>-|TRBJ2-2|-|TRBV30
TGTGCCGGGCCCCGGGACTCCTTCGCCGGGGAGCTGTTTTTT
CAGPRDSFAGELFF
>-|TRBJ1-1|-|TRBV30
TGTGCCTGGAGTGCCCTGTCTGAAGCTTTCTTT
CAWSALSEAFF
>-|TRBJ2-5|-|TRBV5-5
TGTGCCAGCAGCGGAGAGACCCAGTACTTC
CASSGETQYF
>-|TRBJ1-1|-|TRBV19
TGTGCCAGTAGTATAGTAGACGGCACTGAAGCTTTCTTT
CASSIVDGTEAFF
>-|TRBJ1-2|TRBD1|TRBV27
TGTGCCAGCAGTTTATCGGGGGACAGGGGTTTTTTCTGGGGCTACACCTTC
CASSLSGDRGFFWGYTF
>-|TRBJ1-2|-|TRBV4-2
TGTGCCAGCAGCCAGGGGGACTATGGCTACACCTTC
CASSQGDYGYTF
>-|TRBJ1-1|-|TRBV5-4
TGTGCCAGCAGCTTGGCGGACGGGAACACTGAAGCTTTCTTT
CASSLADGNTEAFF
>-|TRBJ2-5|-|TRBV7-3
TGTGCCAGCAGTAGAAGAGAGAAGGGGACCCAGTACTTC
CASSRREKGTQYF
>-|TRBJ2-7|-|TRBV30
TGTGCAACCGACAGGAAGCTTTACGAGCAGTACTTC
CATDRKLYEQYF
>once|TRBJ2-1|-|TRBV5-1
TGCGCCAGCAGCCCCGAAGGCGATTCGCGGTTCTTC
CASSPEGDSRFF
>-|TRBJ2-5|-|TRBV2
TGTGCCAGCAGTGACTGGGAGACCCAGTACTTC
CASSDWETQYF
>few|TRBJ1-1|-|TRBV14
TGTGCCAGCAGCCAAGTCCAGGGTAACACTGAAGCTTTCTTT
CASSQVQGNTEAFF
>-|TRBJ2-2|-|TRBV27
TGTGCCAGCAGGGAGGGGACCGGGGAGCTGTTTTTT
CASREGTGELFF
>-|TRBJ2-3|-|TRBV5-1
TGCGCCAGCAGCTTGCTAGGCGATAGCACAGATACGCAGTATTTT
CASSLLGDSTDTQYF
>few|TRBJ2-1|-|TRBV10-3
TGTGCCATCAGTGAGTCAGGGACACACTTCGACAATGAGCAGTTCTTC
CAISESGTHFDNEQFF
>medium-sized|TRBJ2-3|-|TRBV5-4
TGTGCCAGCAGTTCCCCGCGGGACAGTAACACAGATACGCAGTATTTT
CASSSPRDSNTDTQYF
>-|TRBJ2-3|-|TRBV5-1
TGCGCCAGCAGAGTCACGGGAGACCGCACAGATACGCAGTATTTT
CASRVTGDRTDTQYF
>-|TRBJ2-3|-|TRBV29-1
TGCAGACCCGAGTGCACAGATACGCAGTATTTT
CRPECTDTQYF
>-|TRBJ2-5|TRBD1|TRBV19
TGTGCCAGTAGTATCTCCGGGACAGGGGGCGTTGAGACCCAGTACTTC
CASSISGTGGVETQYF
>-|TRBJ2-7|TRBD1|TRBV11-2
TGTGCCAGCAGCTCCGGACAGGGGTACGAGCAGTACTTC
CASSSGQGYEQYF
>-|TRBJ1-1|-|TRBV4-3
TGCGCCAGCAGCCAAGTCGGACGGAGGAACACTGAAGCTTTCTTT
CASSQVGRRNTEAFF
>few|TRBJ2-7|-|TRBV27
TGTGCCAGCAGCCTGTCCGGGTCCCACGAGCAGTACTTC
CASSLSGSHEQYF
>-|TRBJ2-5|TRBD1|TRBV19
TGTGCCAGTAGTATAGGAGGGACAGCCCTTGGAGAGACCCAGTACTTC
CASSIGGTALGETQYF
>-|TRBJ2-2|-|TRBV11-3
TGTGCCAGCAGCGCCAACCGGGACACCGGGGAGCTGTTTTTT
CASSANRDTGELFF
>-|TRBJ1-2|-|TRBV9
TGTGCCAGCACGGCAGCAGCTAACTATGGCTACACCTTC
CASTAAANYGYTF
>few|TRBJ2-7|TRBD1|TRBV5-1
TGCGCCAGCAGCACCGGGACAGACGAGCAGTACTTC
CASSTGTDEQYF
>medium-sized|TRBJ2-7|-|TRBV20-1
TGCAGTGTGGAAAGGGGGGACGAGCAGTACTTC
CSVERGDEQYF
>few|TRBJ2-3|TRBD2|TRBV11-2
TGTGCCAGCAGACTAGCGGGGATCCGCACAGATACGCAGTATTTT
CASRLAGIRTDTQYF
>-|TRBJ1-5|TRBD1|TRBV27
TGTGCCAGCAGAAAGACAGGGGGGAATCAGCCCCAGCATTTT
CASRKTGGNQPQHF
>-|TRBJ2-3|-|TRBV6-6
TGTGCCAGCAGATCTGGGGGCTCAGATACGCAGTATTTT
CASRSGGSDTQYF
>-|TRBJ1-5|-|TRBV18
TGTGCCAGCTCAACCTCACAGGGACAGCCCCAGCATTTT
CASSTSQGQPQHF
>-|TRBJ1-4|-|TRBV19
TGTGCCAGTAGTACAGCAGGAGGGGAAAAACTGTTTTTT
CASSTAGGEKLFF
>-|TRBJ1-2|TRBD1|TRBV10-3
TGTGCCATCGGACCGGGACAGGGGAAGAACTATGGCTACACCTTC
CAIGPGQGKNYGYTF
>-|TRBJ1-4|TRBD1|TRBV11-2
TGTGCCAGCAGCGCGGGACAGGGTGAAAAACTGTTTTTT
CASSAGQGEKLFF
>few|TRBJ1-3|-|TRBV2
TGTGCCAGCATGGACCTAGTGGCTGGAAACACCATATATTTT
CASMDLVAGNTIYF
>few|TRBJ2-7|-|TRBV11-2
TGTGCCAGCAGCTCAGCCTACGAGCAGTACTTC
CASSSAYEQYF
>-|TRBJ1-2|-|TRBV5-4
TGTGCCAGCACCCCTACGACGGACAGTTCTATGGGGGGCTACACCTTC
CASTPTTDSSMGGYTF
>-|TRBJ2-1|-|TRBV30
TGTGCCTGGAGTGTACAGGGCGGGAGTCATAATGAGCAGTTCTTC
CAWSVQGGSHNEQFF
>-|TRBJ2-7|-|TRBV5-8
TGTGCCAGCAGCTCCACAGCGGTCTACGAGCAGTACTTC
CASSSTAVYEQYF
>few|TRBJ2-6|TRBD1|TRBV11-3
TGTGCCAGCAGCCCGGGACAGCCCGGTCGATCTGGGGCCAACGTCCTGACTTTC
CASSPGQPGRSGANVLTF
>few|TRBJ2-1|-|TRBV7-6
TGTGCCAGCAGCGAGGGGACCCCATCCTACAATGAGCAGTTCTTC
CASSEGTPSYNEQFF
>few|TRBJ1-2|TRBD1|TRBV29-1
TGCAGCGTTGCAGGTACAGGGGGGATCTATGGCTACACCTTC
CSVAGTGGIYGYTF
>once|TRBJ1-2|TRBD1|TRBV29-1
TGCAGCGCCCCCGGGACAGAACTCTATGGCTACACCTTC
CSAPGTELYGYTF
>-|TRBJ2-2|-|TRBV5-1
TGCGCCAGCAGCTTGACCGGGAACACCGGGGAGCTGTTTTTT
CASSLTGNTGELFF
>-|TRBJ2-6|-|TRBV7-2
TGTGCCAGCAGCTTAGAGTGGTCTGGGGCCAACGTCCTGACTTTC
CASSLEWSGANVLTF
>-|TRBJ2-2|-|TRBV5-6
TGTGCCAGCAGCCCCCTTTTTAGGGGTGCCACCGGGGAGCTGTTTTTT
CASSPLFRGATGELFF
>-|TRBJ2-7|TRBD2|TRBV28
TGTGCCTCCTGGGACTACCGCTCCTACGAGCAGTACTTC
CASWDYRSYEQYF
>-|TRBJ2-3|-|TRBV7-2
TGTGCCAGCAGCTTAGCATTACTAGAAGGAGATACGCAGTATTTT
CASSLALLEGDTQYF
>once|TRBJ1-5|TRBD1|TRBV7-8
TGTGCCAGCAGCTTAAGGGACAGGGACGGCAATCAGCCCCAGCATTTT
CASSLRDRDGNQPQHF
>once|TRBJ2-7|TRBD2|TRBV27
TGTGCCAGCAGTTCGTCAGGACTAGCGGGAGGGCGCGAGCAGTACTTC
CASSSSGLAGGREQYF
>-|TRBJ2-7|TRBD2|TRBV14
TGTGCCAGCAGCCATTCGGGAGGGCCGAGTGAGCAGTACTTC
CASSHSGGPSEQYF
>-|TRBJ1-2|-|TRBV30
TGTGCCCATGGACAGTTCTATGGCTACACCTTC
CAHGQFYGYTF